A single sample gave rise to the 28 T cell receptor beta chains below, sequenced in a study of blood T cell repertoires in COVID-19. The method was immunoSEQ multiplex PCR; TCRdb's version includes in-frame clones alone and lacks a portion of them. The sample contains 300,000 to 350,000 clones, 75% to 90% of which appear only once. Sequenced input: peripheral blood. All receptors derive from a woman aged 50 to 60 with COVID-19, enrolled during active disease.

The V gene is TRBV27, the J gene TRBJ2-5; D call uncertain. Germline-derived CDR1 and CDR2 are MNHEY and SMNVEV (reference sequence). There are 13 residues in the CDR3. Trimming stripped 5 bases from V and 0 bases from J, with 7 bases between. CDR3 region: CASSPPYQETQYF. The CDR3 DNA follows: TGTGCCAGCAGTCCCCCGTACCAAGAGACCCAGTACTTC.

The chain uses TRBV5-4 and TRBJ1-1; no clear D gene. The CDR3 has 13 amino acids. V was clipped by 0 bases and J by 1 base, with 4 bases between them. CDR1 is SGHNT, CDR2 YYREEE, per germline (reference sequence). The CDR3 loop reads CASSLVKNTEAFF. CDR3 coding DNA: TGTGCCAGCAGCTTGGTCAAGAACACTGAAGCTTTCTTT. Variable domain in full (rest from reference TRBV5-4 and TRBJ1-1): ETGVTQSPTHLIKTRGQQVTLRCSSQSGHNTVSWYQQALGQGPQFIFQYYREEENGRGNFPPRFSGLQFPNYSSELNVNALELDDSALYLCASSLVKNTEAFFGQGTRLTVV.

The genes are TRBV14 and TRBJ2-1; 7 bases map to TRBD2. This CDR3 comprises 18 residues. J was trimmed by 3 bases and V by 4 bases; bases with no gene match: 15. Germline CDR1 reads SGHDN; CDR2 reads FVKESK. The CDR3, as DNA: TGTGCCAGCAGCCCGCCGACTAGCTTGACGACGGGCTACAATGAGCAGTTCTTC. This codes for CASSPPTSLTTGYNEQFF. Full variable domain (missing parts from reference TRBV14 and TRBJ2-1): EAGVTQFPSHSVIEKGQTVTLRCDPISGHDNLYWYRRVMGKEIKFLLHFVKESKQDESGMPNNRFLAERTGGTYSTLKVQPAELEDSGVYFCASSPPTSLTTGYNEQFFGPGTRLTVL.

The rearrangement uses TRBV6-2 or TRBV6-3 and TRBJ2-5, with 14 bases matching TRBD2. Losses at the gene ends were 5 bases for V and 2 bases for J; bases not matched to a gene: 10. CDR1 and CDR2 from the germline V gene are MNHEY and SVGEGT. The CDR3 extends over 18 amino acids. In DNA, the CDR3 is TGTGCCAGCAGTCTAAGACTAGCGGGAGGGCCGGGGCAAGAGACCCAGTACTTC. Translated, it gives CASSLRLAGGPGQETQYF.

V usage is TRBV27 and J usage is TRBJ2-1; 9 bases match TRBD2. This CDR3 has 14 amino acids. The junction had 8 bases not matched to a gene; V was cut back by 6 bases and J by 8 bases. Germline lookup yields CDR1 MNHEY and CDR2 SMNVEV (reference sequence). The CDR3: CASSTLLAGHEQFF. The CDR3, as DNA: TGTGCCAGCAGCACACTCCTAGCGGGGCATGAGCAGTTCTTC.

V and J are TRBV20-1 and TRBJ2-3, with 9 bases identical to TRBD2. Trimming cost V 3 bases and J 10 bases; bases outside gene matches: 8. The CDR3 has 13 residues. Germline loops: CDR1 DFQATT, CDR2 SNEGSKA (reference sequence). The CDR3, as DNA: TGCAGTGCTAGTAGGCGGGAGGGCAGGGCGCAGTATTTT. Protein: CSASRREGRAQYF.

The chain carries TRBV6-5 and TRBJ1-3; TRBD1 matches 7 bases. This CDR3 spans 16 amino acids. Germline loops: CDR1 MNHEY, CDR2 SVGAGI. The V segment lost 0 bases and the J segment 5 bases; nucleotides outside the gene matches: 7. CDR3 residues: CASSYSGRGSRNTIYF. In DNA, the CDR3 is TGTGCCAGCAGTTACTCCGGCAGGGGGAGTAGAAACACCATATATTTT.

This rearrangement joins TRBV18 to TRBJ1-2; D might be TRBD1 (5 bases). CDR1 KGHSH and CDR2 LQKENI come from the germline V gene. Trimming took 0 bases from V and 4 from J, leaving 9 bases between them. The CDR3 has 14 residues. The CDR3 DNA reads TGTGCCAGCTCACCACCCCGTGACAGCTATGGCTACACCTTC. Translated: CASSPPRDSYGYTF.

The chain joins TRBV5-1 to TRBJ1-1, with 8 bases aligning to TRBD1. V shed 6 bases and J 1 base; nucleotides not matched to a gene: 2. The CDR3 totals 13 residues. Germline loops: CDR1 SGHRS, CDR2 YFSETQ. CDR3 bases: TGCGCCAGCAAGGGGACAGGGAACACTGAAGCTTTCTTT. Protein: CASKGTGNTEAFF.

The chain uses TRBV9 and TRBJ2-7, with D possibly matching TRBD1 (6 bases). CDR1 is SGDLS, CDR2 YYNGEE, per germline. V was trimmed by 0 bases and J by 5 bases, leaving 12 bases between them. This CDR3 has 14 amino acids. The CDR3: CASSVEQGSNEQYF. The DNA for the CDR3 is TGTGCCAGCAGCGTAGAGCAGGGGTCGAACGAGCAGTACTTC.

This clone was counted once. The CDR3 loop is CASSPRPAGAGRSYEQYF. CDR3 DNA: TGTGCCAGCAGCCCTAGGCCAGCGGGAGCGGGACGCTCCTACGAGCAGTACTTC. The chain has TRBV7-2 and TRBJ2-7; 8 bases fit TRBD2. Germline V gene sequence: CDR1 SGHTA, CDR2 FQGNSA. The CDR3 sequence is 18 residues long. The J segment lost 0 bases and the V segment lost 5 bases, leaving 15 bases of the junction unmatched.

This clone has more than one count but fewer than ten. V is TRBV19 and J is TRBJ1-1; 7 positions agree with TRBD1. Germline trimming cut 8 bases from V and 5 bases from J; bases unmatched to any gene: 11. The CDR3 is 14 residues long. Germline V gene data show CDR1 as LNHDA and CDR2 as SQIVND (reference sequence). CDR3 residues: CASHTWTGRTEAFF. The CDR3 region has the DNA TGTGCCAGTCACACCTGGACAGGACGGACTGAAGCTTTCTTT. The variable domain in full, completed from reference TRBV19 and TRBJ1-1, reads DGGITQSPKYLFRKEGQNVTLSCEQNLNHDAMYWYRQDPGQGLRLIYYSQIVNDFQKGDIAEGYSVSREKKESFPLTVTSAQKNPTAFYLCASHTWTGRTEAFFGQGTRLTVV.

V gene TRBV6-5 combines with J gene TRBJ1-1, with D unclear. Trimming left V 4 bases short and J 0 bases short, with 6 bases between. The germline CDR1 and CDR2 sequences are MNHEY and SVGAGI. The CDR3 is 13 amino acids. The CDR3 DNA reads TGTGCCAGCAGTTTCCAAATGAACACTGAAGCTTTCTTT. It is translated as CASSFQMNTEAFF.

The rearrangement uses TRBV10-1 and TRBJ1-1; D perhaps matches TRBD1 (6 bases). This CDR3 spans 15 amino acids. Trimming removed 2 bases at V and 3 bases at J, with 13 bases between. CDR1 and CDR2 (germline): WNHNN, SYGVQD (reference sequence). CDR3 nucleotides: TGCGCCAGCAGTGAGACAGGGAGGGGGGACACTGAAGCTTTCTTT. Encoded protein: CASSETGRGDTEAFF.

To note about this clone: One junction end disagrees with the germline gene, perhaps due to a read error. The V and J genes are TRBV5-4 and TRBJ1-1; D is uncertain. The CDR3 loop spans 12 amino acids. Germline V gene sequence: CDR1 SGHNT, CDR2 YYREEE (reference sequence). Here the CDR3 reads CASSLDGLEAFF. CDR3 DNA: TGTGCCAGCAGTTTGGACGGTCTTGAAGCTTTCTTT.

The chain joins TRBV24-1 to TRBJ2-5; the match to TRBD1 covers 8 bases. With 5 bases clipped from V and 4 bases from J, the junction kept 8 bases outside the gene matches. Germline CDR1 is KGHDR and CDR2 is SFDVKD. The CDR3 runs to 15 residues. The CDR3 nucleotides read TGTGCCACCAGTGGAGGAGCAGGGGGCCCAGAGACCCAGTACTTC. Translating it yields CATSGGAGGPETQYF.

The gene calls are TRBV6-5 and TRBJ1-1; 8 positions agree with TRBD1. CDR3 length: 13 residues. Germline trimming cut 2 bases from V and 6 bases from J; bases unmatched to any gene: 2. Germline V CDR1 and CDR2: MNHEY, SVGAGI. For the CDR3, the DNA is TGTGCCAGCAGTTACGACAGGGGTTCTGAAGCTTTCTTT. Translation: CASSYDRGSEAFF.

V gene TRBV7-9 combines with J gene TRBJ2-1, with 8 bases lining up with TRBD2. CDR3 length equals 14 residues. V trimming: 5 bases; J trimming: 4 bases; junction bases outside the gene matches: 4. Germline CDR1 is SEHNR and CDR2 is FQNEAQ (reference sequence). The CDR3 reads CASSQTSGYNEQFF. The CDR3 DNA is TGTGCCAGCAGCCAAACTAGCGGATACAATGAGCAGTTCTTC.

This chain links TRBV9 with TRBJ2-7, with a tentative D call TRBD1 (6 bases). CDR1 and CDR2 (germline): SGDLS, YYNGEE. This CDR3 has 14 residues. Trimming removed 3 bases at V and 0 bases at J, with 10 bases between. DNA for the CDR3: TGTGCCAGCAGCGCACAGGGCCTCTCCTACGAGCAGTACTTC. Translation gives CASSAQGLSYEQYF.

The chain recombines TRBV29-1 with TRBJ2-3, with 7 bases matching TRBD2. In germline, CDR1 is SQVTM, CDR2 ANQGSEA. Trimming at V came to 3 bases and at J to 2 bases, leaving 14 bases not matched to a gene. This CDR3 has 17 residues. In DNA form, the CDR3 reads TGCAGCGTTGATTTGGTAGCGGGTGGGGGATACACAGATACGCAGTATTTT. Amino acids: CSVDLVAGGGYTDTQYF.

The J gene is TRBJ2-1, the V gene TRBV4-1; D unresolved. CDR1 and CDR2 (germline): MGHRA, YSYEKL. Trimming cost V 1 base and J 9 bases, with 10 bases left between them. This CDR3 comprises 13 residues. The CDR3 region has the DNA TGCGCCAGCAGCCAAGTCTTAGTTCTTGAGCAGTTCTTC. Amino acids: CASSQVLVLEQFF.

The chain links TRBV6-2 or TRBV6-3 to TRBJ1-2, with 11 bases aligning to TRBD1. The CDR3 has 16 amino acids. Germline V CDR1 and CDR2: MNHEY, SVGEGT. With 2 bases clipped from V and 2 bases from J, the junction kept 4 bases outside the gene matches. The DNA for the CDR3 is TGTGCCAGCAGTTACCTCGGGACAGGGGGGAACTATGGCTACACCTTC. This translates into CASSYLGTGGNYGYTF.

The chain couples TRBV11-3 to TRBJ1-1, with D uncertain. V was trimmed by 4 bases and J by 1 base, leaving 7 bases between them. Germline CDR1 is SGHNT and CDR2 is YENEEA. CDR3 length: 13 residues. CDR3 sequence (DNA): TGTGCCAGCAGCTCCCCTTGGAACACTGAAGCTTTCTTT. It translates to CASSSPWNTEAFF.

The J gene is TRBJ2-5, the V gene TRBV11-3; D unresolved. V lost 3 bases, J lost 4 bases, and 3 bases lay in between. Germline V gene data show CDR1 as SGHNT and CDR2 as YENEEA. The CDR3 length is 11 residues. CDR3 protein: CASSLRETQYF. CDR3 nucleotides: TGTGCCAGCAGCTTGAGAGAGACCCAGTACTTC.

The rearrangement links TRBV6-5 to TRBJ1-1; TRBD1 is a possible D gene (6 bases). With 1 base removed from V and 4 bases from J, the gap between germline ends came to 16 bases. The CDR3 contains 16 residues. The germline gives CDR1 MNHEY, CDR2 SVGAGI. CDR3 residues: CASSYFPGGQGTEAFF. The CDR3 DNA follows: TGTGCCAGCAGTTACTTCCCCGGGGGGCAGGGCACTGAAGCTTTCTTT.

The chain recombines TRBV5-6 with TRBJ2-4, with no clear D. The V gene lost 3 bases and the J gene lost 3 bases, with 7 bases spanning the gap. Germline V gives CDR1 SGHDT, CDR2 YYEEEE. The CDR3 has 13 amino acids. The CDR3: CASSSPNKNIQYF. CDR3 coding DNA: TGTGCCAGCAGCTCCCCCAACAAAAACATTCAGTACTTC.

The chain is built from TRBV5-8 and TRBJ2-3; 11 bases are shared with TRBD1. Trimming removed 4 bases from V and 7 bases from J; junction bases left unmatched: 8. The CDR3 length is 15 residues. Germline lookup yields CDR1 SGHTS and CDR2 YDEGEE. The CDR3 reads CASSEGQGVVNTQYF. CDR3 nucleotide sequence: TGTGCCAGCAGCGAGGGACAGGGGGTTGTAAATACGCAGTATTTT.

This clone came up a few times. The chain is built from TRBV6-5 and TRBJ1-1, with 8 bases aligning to TRBD1. Germline loops: CDR1 MNHEY, CDR2 SVGAGI. V trimming: 7 bases; J trimming: 7 bases; junction bases outside the gene matches: 11. The CDR3 runs 14 residues. The CDR3 region has the DNA TGTGCCAGCACCCCCCCCCAGGGGGCGGGTGAAGCTTTCTTT. It codes for CASTPPQGAGEAFF.